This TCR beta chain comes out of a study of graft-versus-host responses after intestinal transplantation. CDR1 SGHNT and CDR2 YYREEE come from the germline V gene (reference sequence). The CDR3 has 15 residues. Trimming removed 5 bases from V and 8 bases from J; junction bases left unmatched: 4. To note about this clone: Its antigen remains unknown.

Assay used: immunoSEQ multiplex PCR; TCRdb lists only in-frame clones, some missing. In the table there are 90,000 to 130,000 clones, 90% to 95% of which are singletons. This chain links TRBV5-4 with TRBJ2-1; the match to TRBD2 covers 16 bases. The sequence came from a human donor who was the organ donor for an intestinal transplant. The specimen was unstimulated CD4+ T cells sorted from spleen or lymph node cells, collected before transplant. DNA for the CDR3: TGTGCCAGCAGTCCGGGACTAGCGGGAGGGGATGAGCAGTTCTTC. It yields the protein CASSPGLAGGDEQFF. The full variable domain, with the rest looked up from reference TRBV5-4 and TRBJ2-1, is ETGVTQSPTHLIKTRGQQVTLRCSSQSGHNTVSWYQQALGQGPQFIFQYYREEENGRGNFPPRFSGLQFPNYSSELNVNALELDDSALYLCASSPGLAGGDEQFFGPGTRLTVL.